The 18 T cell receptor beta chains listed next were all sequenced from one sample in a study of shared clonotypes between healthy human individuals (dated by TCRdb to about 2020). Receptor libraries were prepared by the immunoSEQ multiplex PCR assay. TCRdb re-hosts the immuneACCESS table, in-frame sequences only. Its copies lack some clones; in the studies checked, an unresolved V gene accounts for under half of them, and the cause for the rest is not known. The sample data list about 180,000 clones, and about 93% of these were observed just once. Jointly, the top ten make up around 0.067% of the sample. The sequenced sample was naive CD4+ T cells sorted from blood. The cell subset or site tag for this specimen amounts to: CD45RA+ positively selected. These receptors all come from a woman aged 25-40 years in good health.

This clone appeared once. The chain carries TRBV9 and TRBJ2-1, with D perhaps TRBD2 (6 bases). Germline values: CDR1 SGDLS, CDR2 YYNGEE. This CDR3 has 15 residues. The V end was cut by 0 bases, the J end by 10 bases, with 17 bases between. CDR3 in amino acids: CASSVEGSGIGEQFF. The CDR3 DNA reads TGTGCCAGCAGCGTAGAGGGTAGCGGCATTGGGGAGCAGTTCTTC.

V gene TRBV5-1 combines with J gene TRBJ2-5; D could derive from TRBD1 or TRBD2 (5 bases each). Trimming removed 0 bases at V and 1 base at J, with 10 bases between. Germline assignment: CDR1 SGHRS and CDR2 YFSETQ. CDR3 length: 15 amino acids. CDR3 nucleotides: TGCGCCAGCAGCTTGGCCGGGACCCCCCAAGAGACCCAGTACTTC. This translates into CASSLAGTPQETQYF.

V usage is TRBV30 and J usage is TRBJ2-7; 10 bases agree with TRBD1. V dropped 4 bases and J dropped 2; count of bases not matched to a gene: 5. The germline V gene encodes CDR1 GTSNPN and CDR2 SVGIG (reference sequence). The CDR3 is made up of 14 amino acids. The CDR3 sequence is CAWNRQGAPYEQYF. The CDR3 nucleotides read TGTGCCTGGAACCGACAGGGGGCTCCCTACGAGCAGTACTTC. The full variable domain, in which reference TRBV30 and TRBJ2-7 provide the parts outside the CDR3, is SQTIHQWPATLVQPVGSPLSLECTVEGTSNPNLYWYRQAAGRGLQLLFYSVGIGQISSEVPQNLSASRPQDRQFILSSKKLLLSDSGFYLCAWNRQGAPYEQYFGPGTRLTVT.

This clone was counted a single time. CDR3 residues: CASSYGRGSYEQYF. As DNA, the CDR3 is TGTGCCAGCAGTTACGGCCGCGGCTCCTACGAGCAGTACTTC. The chain recombines TRBV6-5 with TRBJ2-5; D gene unclear. The DNA end is more similar to TRBJ2-7, so the J call may be wrong. The CDR3 runs 14 residues. The germline CDR1 and CDR2 sequences are MNHEY and SVGAGI.

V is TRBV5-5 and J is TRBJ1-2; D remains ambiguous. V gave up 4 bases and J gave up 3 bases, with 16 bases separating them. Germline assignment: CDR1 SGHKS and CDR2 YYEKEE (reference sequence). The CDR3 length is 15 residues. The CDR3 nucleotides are TGTGCCAGCAGCCCCGGATCTGTAGGCCACTATGGCTACACCTTC. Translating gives CASSPGSVGHYGYTF.

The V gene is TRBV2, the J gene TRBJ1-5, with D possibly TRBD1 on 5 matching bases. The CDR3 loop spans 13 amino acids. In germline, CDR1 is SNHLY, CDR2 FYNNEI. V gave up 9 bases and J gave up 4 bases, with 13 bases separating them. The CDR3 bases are TGTGCCAGTGAGCCAGGGCCAAATCAGCCCCAGCATTTT. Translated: CASEPGPNQPQHF.

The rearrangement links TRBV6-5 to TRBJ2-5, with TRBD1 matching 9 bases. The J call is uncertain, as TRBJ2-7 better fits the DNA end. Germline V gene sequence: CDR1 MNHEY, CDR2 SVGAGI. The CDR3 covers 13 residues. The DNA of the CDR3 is TGTGCCAGCAAAGACAGGGGGTCTTTCGAGCAGTACTTC. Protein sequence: CASKDRGSFEQYF.

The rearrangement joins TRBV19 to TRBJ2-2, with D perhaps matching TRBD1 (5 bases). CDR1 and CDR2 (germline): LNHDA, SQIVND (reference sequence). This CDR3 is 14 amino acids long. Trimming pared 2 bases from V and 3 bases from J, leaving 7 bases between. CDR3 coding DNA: TGTGCCAGTAGTATATCAGGGTACACCGGGGAGCTGTTTTTT. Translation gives CASSISGYTGELFF.

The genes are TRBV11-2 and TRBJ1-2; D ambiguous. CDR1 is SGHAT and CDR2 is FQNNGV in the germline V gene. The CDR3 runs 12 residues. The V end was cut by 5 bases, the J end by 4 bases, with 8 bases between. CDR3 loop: CASSREGYGYTF. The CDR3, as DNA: TGTGCCAGCAGCCGCGAGGGCTATGGCTACACCTTC.

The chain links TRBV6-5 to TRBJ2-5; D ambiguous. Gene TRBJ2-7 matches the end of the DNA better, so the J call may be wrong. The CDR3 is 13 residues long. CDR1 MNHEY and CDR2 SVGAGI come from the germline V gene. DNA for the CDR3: TGTGCCAGCAGTTACCTGGGTGCCTACGAGCAGTACTTC. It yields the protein CASSYLGAYEQYF.

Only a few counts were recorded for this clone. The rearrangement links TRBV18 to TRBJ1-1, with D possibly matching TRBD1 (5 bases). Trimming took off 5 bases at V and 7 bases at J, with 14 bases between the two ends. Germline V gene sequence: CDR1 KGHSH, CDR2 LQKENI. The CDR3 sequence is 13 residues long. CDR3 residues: CASSSGQGFEAFF. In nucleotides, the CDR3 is TGTGCCAGCTCATCCGGACAAGGGTTTGAAGCTTTCTTT.

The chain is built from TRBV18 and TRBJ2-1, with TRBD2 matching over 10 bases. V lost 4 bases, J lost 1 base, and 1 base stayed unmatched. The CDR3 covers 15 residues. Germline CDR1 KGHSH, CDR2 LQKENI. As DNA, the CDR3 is TGTGCCAGCTCACAACTAGCGGGATCCTACAATGAGCAGTTCTTC. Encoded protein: CASSQLAGSYNEQFF.

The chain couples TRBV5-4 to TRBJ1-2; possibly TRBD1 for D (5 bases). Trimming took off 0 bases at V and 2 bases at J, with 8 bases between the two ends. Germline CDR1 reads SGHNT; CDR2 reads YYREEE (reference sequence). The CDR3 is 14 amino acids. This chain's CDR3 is CASSLDRGNYGYTF. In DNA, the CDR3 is TGTGCCAGCAGCTTGGATCGGGGGAACTATGGCTACACCTTC.

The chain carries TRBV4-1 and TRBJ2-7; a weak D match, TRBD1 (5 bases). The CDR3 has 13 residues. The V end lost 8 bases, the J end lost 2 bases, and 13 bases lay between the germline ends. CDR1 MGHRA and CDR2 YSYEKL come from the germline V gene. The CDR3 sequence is CASSPTDPYEQYF. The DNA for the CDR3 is TGCGCCAGCTCCCCGACAGATCCCTACGAGCAGTACTTC.

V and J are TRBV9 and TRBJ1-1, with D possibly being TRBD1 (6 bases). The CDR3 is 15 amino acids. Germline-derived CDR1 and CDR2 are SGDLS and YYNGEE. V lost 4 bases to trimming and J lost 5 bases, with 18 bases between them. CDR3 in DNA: TGTGCCAGCAGCACCTCCGGGACACCCCTAACTGAAGCTTTCTTT. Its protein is CASSTSGTPLTEAFF.

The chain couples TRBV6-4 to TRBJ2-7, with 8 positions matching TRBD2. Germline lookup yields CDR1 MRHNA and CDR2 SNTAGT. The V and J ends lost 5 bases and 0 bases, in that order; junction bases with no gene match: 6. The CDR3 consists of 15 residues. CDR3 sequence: CASSWEAGDSYEQYF. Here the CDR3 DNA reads TGTGCCAGCAGTTGGGAAGCGGGAGACTCCTACGAGCAGTACTTC.

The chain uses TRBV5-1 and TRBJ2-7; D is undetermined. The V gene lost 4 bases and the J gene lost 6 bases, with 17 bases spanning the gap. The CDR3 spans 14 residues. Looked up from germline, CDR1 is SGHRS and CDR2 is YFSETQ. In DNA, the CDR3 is TGCGCCAGCAGCAGCTCCAGGTCGCGATCCGAGCAGTACTTC. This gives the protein CASSSSRSRSEQYF.

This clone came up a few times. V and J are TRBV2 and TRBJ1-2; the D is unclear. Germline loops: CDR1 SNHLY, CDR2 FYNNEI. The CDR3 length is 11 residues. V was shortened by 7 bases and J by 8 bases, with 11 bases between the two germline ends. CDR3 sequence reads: CASKVTGGYTF. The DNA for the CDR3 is TGTGCCAGCAAGGTGACGGGGGGCTACACCTTC.